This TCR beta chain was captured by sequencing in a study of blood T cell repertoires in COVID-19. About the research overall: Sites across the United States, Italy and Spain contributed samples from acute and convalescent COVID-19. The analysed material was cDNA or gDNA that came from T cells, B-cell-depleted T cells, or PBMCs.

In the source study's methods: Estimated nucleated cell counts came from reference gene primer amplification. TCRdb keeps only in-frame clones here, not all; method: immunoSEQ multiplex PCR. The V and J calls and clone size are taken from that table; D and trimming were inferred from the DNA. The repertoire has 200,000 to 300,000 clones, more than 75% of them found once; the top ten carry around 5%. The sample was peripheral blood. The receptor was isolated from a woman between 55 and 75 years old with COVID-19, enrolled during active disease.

Written as DNA, the CDR3 is TGTGCCAGCAGTTTATTAACCAGCGGGAGTATCTACGAGCAGTACTTC. The encoded protein is CASSLLTSGSIYEQYF. The chain joins TRBV28 to TRBJ2-7, with TRBD2 matching 8 bases. Per germline, CDR1 MDHEN and CDR2 SYDVKM. With 1 base clipped from V and 3 bases from J, the junction kept 8 bases outside the gene matches. This CDR3 is 16 amino acids long.